The 3 T cell receptor beta chains presented below share a single source sample, sequenced in a study of PD-L1 blockade in urothelial cancer (dated by TCRdb to the late 2010s). The receptor library was made with the immunoSEQ multiplex PCR assay. TCRdb holds this immuneACCESS table with in-frame rearrangements only. Some clones are missing; in checked studies, unresolved V genes explain under half, and the rest has no known cause. This sample has some 47,000 clones in its table, and roughly 78% of those were observed once. Together, the top ten hold around 2.9% of the sample. Material: PBMCs, obtained around atezolizumab (anti-PD-L1) treatment. These receptors originate from a man between 65 and 79 years old with urothelial cancer.

The V and J genes are TRBV2 and TRBJ1-5; 8 nucleotides line up with TRBD1. This CDR3 contains 15 residues. Trimming cost V 4 bases and J 6 bases; bases outside gene matches: 8. CDR1 and CDR2 from the germline V gene are SNHLY and FYNNEI. The CDR3: CASSVGRGQSQPQHF. In DNA, the CDR3 is TGTGCCAGCAGTGTGGGCAGGGGGCAGAGTCAGCCCCAGCATTTT.

The V call is TRBV18, the J call TRBJ2-6; 7 bases align to TRBD1. Per the germline V gene, CDR1 is KGHSH and CDR2 is LQKENI. This CDR3 comprises 18 residues. J gave up 3 bases and V 3 bases, and 11 bases lay outside the gene matches. CDR3 residues: CASSPRDRALGGANVLTF. The CDR3 DNA follows: TGTGCCAGCTCACCCCGAGACAGGGCCCTTGGTGGGGCCAACGTCCTGACTTTC.

The chain has TRBV25-1 and TRBJ1-1, with 8 bases identical to TRBD1. This CDR3 has 15 amino acids. V shed 4 bases and J 6 bases; nucleotides not matched to a gene: 10. CDR1 and CDR2 from the germline V gene are MGHDK and SYGVNS. CDR3 in DNA: TGTGCCAGCAGTGGCCCCAGGGGGCGGCTTGCTGAAGCTTTCTTT. Protein sequence: CASSGPRGRLAEAFF.